A single sample is the source of the 8 T cell receptor beta chains below, sequenced in a study of tissue T cells after allogeneic stem cell transplantation. Time point defined: mouse harvest day 14 after allogeneic transplant. The graft held 10^6 splenic CD5+ T cells and 10^7 T-cell-depleted bone marrow cells. Some clones are missing from TCRdb's copy, which holds only in-frame ones; the method was immunoSEQ multiplex PCR. The sample includes approximately 4,900 clones, about 42% of them seen just once. Sequencing was performed on gut tissue. The origin of the receptors is a female BALB/c mouse given C57BL/6 T cells with graft-versus-host disease after an allogeneic hematopoietic cell transplant.

This clone has just a few counts. Germline and genes here are mouse. Coverage ceases 1 residue before the CDR3 finishes, and the germline J gene fills in the end. The J gene is TRBJ1-2, the V gene TRBV26, with D perhaps matching TRBD1 (6 bases). V lost 3 bases to trimming and J lost 3 bases, with 8 bases between them. The CDR3 totals 13 residues. The germline V gene encodes CDR1 KGHPV and CDR2 FQNQEV (reference sequence). The chain's CDR3 is CASSLTGHSDYTF. The covered CDR3 bases are TGTGCCAGCAGTCTCACAGGGCACTCCGACTACACC.

As for this clone: The genes and germline here are from mouse. CDR3 amino acids: CASSLSQGRGTEVFF. CDR3 bases read: TGTGCCAGCAGTCTGTCTCAGGGAAGGGGCACAGAAGTCTTC. The chain combines TRBV26 with TRBJ1-1; a weak D match, TRBD1 (5 bases). The read is 1 residue too short to cover the CDR3 end, so that end is filled in from the germline J gene. The CDR3 is 15 amino acids. V lost 0 bases and J 4 bases, leaving 12 bases between the germline ends. The V gene's germline CDR1 is KGHPV and CDR2 FQNQEV (reference sequence).

About this clone: The germline and genes are mouse ones. The read terminates 1 residue ahead of where the CDR3 ends, so the germline J gene completes it. This chain joins TRBV26 and TRBJ2-4, with D unresolved. The CDR3 consists of 13 residues. Trimming removed 6 bases at V and 0 bases at J, with 7 bases between. CDR1 is KGHPV, CDR2 FQNQEV, per germline (reference sequence). The covered CDR3 bases are TGTGCCAGCAGCAAGGGAAGTCAAAACACCTTGTAC. Encoded protein: CASSKGSQNTLY. From start to end, the CDR3 is CASSKGSQNTLYF.

Regarding this clone: The genes and germline here are from mouse. CDR3 DNA (partial): TGTGCAAGCAGGGACTGGGGGTATTATGAACAGTAC. Amino acids: CASRDWGYYEQY. The whole CDR3 sequence is CASRDWGYYEQYF. The V call is TRBV16, the J call TRBJ2-7; TRBD2 agrees at 10 bases. The CDR3 extends 1 residue past the end of the read, so its final part is completed from the germline J gene. V was pared by 6 bases and J by 4 bases, with 3 bases of the junction left unmatched. CDR1 is SGHSA, CDR2 FRNQAP, per germline. The CDR3 runs to 13 residues.

Concerning this clone itself: Gene names are the mouse ones. The CDR3 reads CASSLGLSYEQYF. The DNA read from the CDR3 is TGTGCCAGCAGTCTGGGACTTTCTTATGAACAGTAC. The chain recombines TRBV26 with TRBJ2-7, with a tentative D call TRBD2 (5 bases). With the read ending 1 residue before the CDR3 end, the germline J gene is used to fill in that end. Trimming took 2 bases from V and 4 from J, leaving 9 bases between them. Germline-derived CDR1 and CDR2 are KGHPV and FQNQEV (reference sequence). The CDR3 runs 13 residues.

Regarding this clone: Mouse names are used for the genes. The CDR3 extends 1 residue past the end of the read, so its final part is completed from the germline J gene. V and J are TRBV5 and TRBJ2-5; TRBD2 aligns across 10 bases. The CDR3 covers 14 residues. V dropped 4 bases and J dropped 6; count of bases not matched to a gene: 4. In germline, CDR1 is LGHNA, CDR2 YNLKQL (reference sequence). CDR3 loop: CASSLWGGEDTQYF. The covered CDR3 bases are TGTGCCAGCAGCCTCTGGGGGGGCGAGGACACCCAGTAC.

About this clone itself: Any gene name here is a mouse gene name. The CDR3 is cut off 1 residue early in the read; its end comes from the germline J gene. The chain uses TRBV2 and TRBJ2-5; 8 bases are a match to TRBD1. This CDR3 has 15 residues. The germline V gene encodes CDR1 LGHNA and CDR2 YSYQKL. V was pared by 0 bases and J by 3 bases, with 2 bases of the junction left unmatched. The sequenced part of the CDR3 DNA is TGTGCCAGCAGCCAAGACTACAGGGGGCAAGACACCCAGTAC. Amino acid sequence: CASSQDYRGQDTQY. In full, the CDR3 reads CASSQDYRGQDTQYF.

This clone has just one count. The gene symbols are mouse symbols. The DNA ends 1 residue before the CDR3 does, and the rest of the CDR3 is filled in from the germline J gene. The chain is built from TRBV15 and TRBJ1-1; D remains unclear. CDR3 size: 11 residues. Trimming removed 5 bases at V and 0 bases at J, with 1 base between. In germline, CDR1 is SGHND, CDR2 FRSKSL. The part of the CDR3 DNA that was read is TGTGCCAGCAGTCCAAACACAGAAGTCTTC. It yields the protein CASSPNTEVF. The complete CDR3 reads CASSPNTEVFF.